These 30 T cell receptor beta chains came from one sample sequenced in a study of T cells in Graves' hyperthyroidism and ophthalmopathy. TCR beta CDR3 region amplification was performed from RNA transcripts. RT-PCR in the first round (using the HTBI primer set) targeted the TCR CDR3. MiXCR, applied by TCRdb to the multiplex PCR reads, yields one record per CDR3 protein. The repertoire has about 92,000 distinct CDR3 sequences, over 50% of them found once; the top ten carry 25% to 30%. The material sequenced was blood. The receptors stem from a woman between 40 and 50 years old with Graves' hyperthyroidism.

The rearrangement joins TRBV7-9 to TRBJ1-2; D might be TRBD1 (6 bases). CDR3 length equals 13 residues. Germline-derived CDR1 and CDR2 are SEHNR and FQNEAQ (reference sequence). Trimming pared 1 base from V and 3 bases from J, leaving 6 bases between. The CDR3 reads CASSLGTDYGYTF. In DNA, the CDR3 is TGTGCCAGCAGCTTAGGGACAGACTATGGCTACACCTTC.

The rearrangement links TRBV29-1 to TRBJ1-2, with TRBD1 identical over 8 bases. Losses at the gene ends were 8 bases for V and 8 bases for J; bases not matched to a gene: 13. Germline V gene sequence: CDR1 SQVTM, CDR2 ANQGSEA. This CDR3 contains 13 residues. CDR3 sequence reads: CSPLRQGNIGYTF. The CDR3 DNA reads TGCAGCCCCCTGAGACAGGGGAACATCGGCTACACCTTC. The full variable domain, in which reference TRBV29-1 and TRBJ1-2 provide the parts outside the CDR3, is SAVISQKPSRDICQRGTSLTIQCQVDSQVTMMFWYRQQPGQSLTLIATANQGSEATYESGFVIDKFPISRPNLTFSTLTVSNMSPEDSSIYLCSPLRQGNIGYTFGSGTRLTVV.

This clonotype was detected ten times or more. This chain links TRBV20-1 with TRBJ1-4; TRBD1 aligns across 7 bases. The J segment lost 4 bases and the V segment lost 5 bases, leaving 4 bases of the junction unmatched. Germline V lookup: CDR1 DFQATT, CDR2 SNEGSKA (reference sequence). CDR3 length equals 13 residues. The CDR3 sequence: CSAPGQLNEKLFF. In DNA, the CDR3 is TGCAGTGCTCCGGGACAGCTTAATGAAAAACTGTTTTTT.

This clonotype was detected many times. The CDR3 DNA sequence: TGCGCCAGCAGCTCCGGAGCAGGGGAGACCCAGTACTTC. The encoded protein is CASSSGAGETQYF. The V gene is TRBV5-1, the J gene TRBJ2-5; maybe TRBD1 (5 bases). V lost 3 bases, J lost 5 bases, and 11 bases lay in between. Germline V gives CDR1 SGHRS, CDR2 YFSETQ. This CDR3 is built from 13 residues.

Judged by abundance, this clonotype is large (0.1 to 1%). The genes are TRBV12-3 or TRBV12-4 and TRBJ2-5; 10 bases are a match to TRBD2. CDR3 length: 16 amino acids. V gave up 5 bases and J gave up 7 bases; unmatched junction bases: 13. This chain's CDR3 is CASSPRLGLAARTQYF. The CDR3 DNA follows: TGTGCCAGCAGTCCGCGACTTGGACTAGCGGCAAGGACCCAGTACTTC.

V usage is TRBV7-2 and J usage is TRBJ1-1; D gene unclear. Germline CDR1 reads SGHTA; CDR2 reads FQGNSA. The CDR3 loop spans 11 amino acids. V was cut by 6 bases and J by 11 bases, with 13 bases left in between. CDR3 amino acids: CASRDGRRAFF. CDR3 DNA sequence: TGTGCCAGCAGAGATGGGCGCAGGGCTTTCTTT.

Concerning this clonotype: It is likely a read error, because the conserved phenylalanine at the end of the CDR3 is missing. V is TRBV7-9 and J is TRBJ1-1; D perhaps matches TRBD1 (6 bases). Germline V gene sequence: CDR1 SEHNR, CDR2 FQNEAQ (reference sequence). The CDR3 is 12 amino acids. The V and J ends lost 5 bases and 11 bases respectively, with 15 bases between them. The CDR3 sequence: CASSQGTAEAFL. The DNA of the CDR3 is TGTGCCAGCAGCCAGGGGACGGCCGAGGCTTTCCTT.

This clonotype was seen a few times. This may be a read error: a much more frequent sequence differs by one nucleotide. V usage is TRBV29-1 and J usage is TRBJ1-5, with D tentatively TRBD1 (6 bases). Germline CDR1 SQVTM, CDR2 ANQGSEA. The length of the CDR3 is 16 residues. The V and J ends lost 1 base and 5 bases respectively, with 18 bases between them. Written as DNA, the CDR3 is TGCAGCGTTGAAGTGGGGGCAAGGGGCCCCGATCAGCCCCAGCATTTT. This codes for CSVEVGARGPDQPQHF.

This clonotype was observed many times. The chain carries TRBV6-5 and TRBJ1-5; maybe TRBD1 (6 bases). The CDR3 runs to 15 residues. Germline V gene sequence: CDR1 MNHEY, CDR2 SVGAGI. The V and J ends lost 5 bases and 2 bases respectively, with 13 bases between them. This CDR3 reads CASSEWGAGNQPQHF. DNA for the CDR3: TGTGCCAGCAGTGAGTGGGGGGCCGGCAATCAGCCCCAGCATTTT.

The chain has TRBV29-1 and TRBJ2-7; 9 nucleotides line up with TRBD1. Germline assignment: CDR1 SQVTM and CDR2 ANQGSEA. Unmatched junction bases numbered 6, after V lost 4 bases and J lost 5 bases. The CDR3 spans 13 residues. The CDR3 DNA sequence: TGCAGCGTTGCCGGGACAGGGCACCACGAGCAGTACTTC. As protein: CSVAGTGHHEQYF.

The chain joins TRBV7-3 to TRBJ1-1; 8 positions agree with TRBD1. The CDR3 spans 15 residues. Trimming cost V 5 bases and J 1 base; bases outside gene matches: 6. Germline CDR1 and CDR2: SGHTA and FQGTGA. The CDR3 region has the DNA TGTGCCAGCAGCCAACAGGGGGGCCCGAACACTGAAGCTTTCTTT. Its protein is CASSQQGGPNTEAFF.

This clonotype was detected many times. This rearrangement joins TRBV2 to TRBJ2-7; 9 nucleotides agree with TRBD1. The V gene end was trimmed by 6 bases and the J gene end by 3 bases; junction bases not matched to a gene: 0. This CDR3 comprises 12 residues. CDR1 and CDR2 (germline): SNHLY, FYNNEI. DNA for the CDR3: TGTGCCAGCAGGGACAGGGGCTACGAGCAGTACTTC. Its protein product is CASRDRGYEQYF.

This clonotype came up many times. The V gene is TRBV9, the J gene TRBJ1-6; a possible D gene is TRBD1 (6 bases). Between the trimmed V and J ends, which lost 5 bases and 7 bases, there was a span of 16 bases. Germline V gene lookup returns CDR1 SGDLS and CDR2 YYNGEE. The length of the CDR3 is 15 residues. The CDR3 spells CASRGEGGGNSPLHF. For the CDR3, the DNA is TGTGCCAGCAGAGGTGAGGGGGGGGGAAATTCACCCCTCCACTTT.

This sequence joins TRBV4-2 and TRBJ2-3; 9 bases line up with TRBD1. J was trimmed by 6 bases and V by 4 bases; bases with no gene match: 20. The CDR3 contains 19 residues. The germline gives CDR1 LGHNA, CDR2 YNFKEQ. CDR3 coding DNA: TGTGCCAGCAGCCCTCCGGGACAGGGCAATGGGGGAGGGCAGGATACGCAGTATTTT. This codes for CASSPPGQGNGGGQDTQYF.

This clonotype was counted only a few times. V gene TRBV20-1 combines with J gene TRBJ2-5, with no clear D. This CDR3 spans 9 amino acids. Germline CDR1 reads DFQATT; CDR2 reads SNEGSKA (reference sequence). V shed 7 bases and J shed 5 bases, with 5 bases lying between them. CDR3 DNA: TGCAGTGAATGGGAGACCCAGTACTTC. Protein product: CSEWETQYF.

The chain couples TRBV29-1 to TRBJ1-2, with TRBD1 as a possible D gene (5 bases). Germline lookup yields CDR1 SQVTM and CDR2 ANQGSEA. The CDR3 contains 12 residues. CDR3 in amino acids: CSLGTENYGYTF. CDR3 nucleotides: TGCAGTTTAGGGACGGAAAACTATGGCTACACCTTC.

This clonotype was picked up many times. This chain links TRBV5-1 with TRBJ2-7, with D perhaps assigned TRBD1 or TRBD2 (5 bases each). V lost 4 bases, J lost 6 bases, and 17 bases lay in between. Germline CDR1 and CDR2: SGHRS and YFSETQ. The CDR3 extends over 14 amino acids. This CDR3 is CASSPPPGTLEQYF. CDR3 nucleotides: TGCGCCAGCAGCCCGCCCCCAGGGACCCTCGAGCAGTACTTC.

The V and J genes are TRBV10-3 and TRBJ1-2; TRBD1 is a possible D gene (5 bases). CDR1 is ENHRY, CDR2 SYGVKD, per germline. V dropped 4 bases and J dropped 7 bases, with 16 bases sitting between them. The CDR3 runs to 14 residues. CDR3 loop: CAISVPSGGGGYTF. Here the CDR3 DNA reads TGTGCCATCAGTGTCCCGAGCGGGGGAGGTGGCTACACCTTC.

This chain joins TRBV4-1 and TRBJ2-7, with 7 bases matching TRBD1. J gave up 1 base and V 4 bases, and 1 base lay outside the gene matches. The CDR3 runs 13 residues. The germline V gene has CDR1 MGHRA and CDR2 YSYEKL. The CDR3 here is CASSRDRSYEQYF. CDR3 bases: TGCGCCAGCAGCCGGGACAGATCCTACGAGCAGTACTTC.

This clonotype occurred many times. This rearrangement joins TRBV4-3 to TRBJ2-7; possibly TRBD1 or TRBD2 for D (5 bases each). V was shortened by 3 bases and J by 7 bases, with 16 bases between the two germline ends. This CDR3 contains 14 residues. Germline values: CDR1 LGHNA, CDR2 YSLEER. CDR3 coding DNA: TGCGCCAGCAGCCAGGGGGATCGGCCGGGTGAGCAGTACTTC. This encodes CASSQGDRPGEQYF.

This clonotype was detected many times. The chain couples TRBV28 to TRBJ2-7; 7 nucleotides match TRBD1. Germline assignment: CDR1 MDHEN and CDR2 SYDVKM. V shed 4 bases and J 8 bases; nucleotides not matched to a gene: 11. This CDR3 is 14 amino acids long. This chain's CDR3 is CASSSRDRAWKQYF. The DNA for the CDR3 is TGTGCCAGCAGTTCACGCGACAGGGCGTGGAAGCAGTACTTC. The full variable domain, rest sourced from reference TRBV28 and TRBJ2-7, is DVKVTQSSRYLVKRTGEKVFLECVQDMDHENMFWYRQDPGLGLRLIYFSYDVKMKEKGDIPEGYSVSREKKERFSLILESASTNQTSMYLCASSSRDRAWKQYFGPGTRLTVT.

This clonotype has more than one count but fewer than ten. This rearrangement joins TRBV29-1 to TRBJ2-6; D may correspond to TRBD1 or TRBD2 (5 bases each). The CDR3 runs to 13 residues. Trimming took off 6 bases at V and 4 bases at J, with 10 bases between the two ends. Germline loops: CDR1 SQVTM, CDR2 ANQGSEA. The CDR3 sequence: CSVWGTGANVLTF. The CDR3 DNA is TGCAGCGTGTGGGGGACGGGGGCCAACGTCCTGACTTTC.

This clonotype was seen at least ten times. The genes are TRBV29-1 and TRBJ1-2; 7 bases agree with TRBD1. Trimming took 7 bases from V and 6 from J; bases not matched to a gene: 11. Germline V lookup: CDR1 SQVTM, CDR2 ANQGSEA. The CDR3 is 13 residues long. The CDR3 DNA sequence: TGCAGCGCCACGACAGGGAAGGCTGATGGCTACACCTTC. Amino acid sequence: CSATTGKADGYTF.

A single count supports this clonotype. The V call is TRBV9, the J call TRBJ2-5; D may correspond to TRBD1 or TRBD2 (6 bases each). CDR1 and CDR2 from the germline V gene are SGDLS and YYNGEE. This CDR3 comprises 16 residues. Deletions cut 4 bases from V and 5 bases from J, with 21 bases between. The CDR3 loop reads CASSLLGGAGRETQYF. In nucleotides, the CDR3 is TGTGCCAGCAGCCTTCTAGGGGGAGCAGGGAGGGAGACCCAGTACTTC.

The J gene is TRBJ2-2, the V gene TRBV7-3; the D gene is possibly TRBD1 (6 bases). Germline loops: CDR1 SGHTA, CDR2 FQGTGA. Trimming shortened V by 7 bases and J by 0 bases, and 9 bases separated the two germline ends. The CDR3 covers 14 residues. The CDR3, as DNA: TGTGCCAGCAAAGGGGGTTCGAACACCGGGGAGCTGTTTTTT. Its protein is CASKGGSNTGELFF.

This clonotype occurred many times. The V gene is TRBV11-2, the J gene TRBJ2-3; 14 nucleotides agree with TRBD2. The CDR3 loop spans 16 amino acids. The germline CDR1 and CDR2 sequences are SGHAT and FQNNGV. V was pared by 5 bases and J by 4 bases, with 5 bases of the junction left unmatched. CDR3 amino acids: CASSHRLAGGPDTQYF. The CDR3 DNA is TGTGCCAGCAGCCACAGACTAGCGGGAGGGCCAGATACGCAGTATTTT.

This clonotype was seen many times. The chain is built from TRBV7-2 and TRBJ1-3, with D perhaps matching TRBD1 (5 bases). Trimming cost V 5 bases and J 1 base, with 12 bases left between them. Germline V gene lookup returns CDR1 SGHTA and CDR2 FQGNSA. The CDR3 length is 15 residues. The CDR3 sequence: CASSHRRQSGNTIYF. The DNA for the CDR3 is TGTGCCAGCAGCCACCGCCGACAGTCTGGAAACACCATATATTTT. The complete variable domain, with remaining parts taken from reference TRBV7-2 and TRBJ1-3, reads GAGVSQSPSNKVTEKGKDVELRCDPISGHTALYWYRQSLGQGLEFLIYFQGNSAPDKSGLPSDRFSAERTGGSVSTLTIQRTQQEDSAVYLCASSHRRQSGNTIYFGEGSWLTVV.

The chain joins TRBV20-1 to TRBJ2-2; TRBD1 or TRBD2 may be the D gene (6 bases each). Germline CDR1 DFQATT, CDR2 SNEGSKA (reference sequence). CDR3 length: 15 residues. V lost 8 bases and J lost 11, with 27 bases in between. The CDR3 region is CSFRRGDALPGELFF. Written as DNA, the CDR3 is TGCAGTTTCAGAAGGGGGGACGCCTTGCCGGGAGAGCTGTTTTTT.

The J gene is TRBJ1-6, the V gene TRBV9; a possible D gene is TRBD1 (5 bases). Trimming pared 5 bases from V and 10 bases from J, leaving 16 bases between. The germline V gene has CDR1 SGDLS and CDR2 YYNGEE. The CDR3 has 14 amino acids. The CDR3: CASRFWGDGSPLHF. The CDR3 nucleotides are TGTGCCAGCAGATTCTGGGGGGACGGCTCACCCCTCCACTTT. Drawing the rest from reference TRBV9 and TRBJ1-6, the complete variable domain is DSGVTQTPKHLITATGQRVTLRCSPRSGDLSVYWYQQSLDQGLQFLIQYYNGEERAKGNILERFSAQQFPDLHSELNLSSLELGDSALYFCASRFWGDGSPLHFGNGTRLTVT.

This chain connects TRBV9 to TRBJ1-2, with D unresolved. The CDR3 spans 12 residues. CDR1 is SGDLS, CDR2 YYNGEE, per germline. Trimming cost V 0 bases and J 4 bases, with 4 bases left between them. The CDR3 spells CASSVEGYGYTF. CDR3 sequence (DNA): TGTGCCAGCAGCGTAGAGGGCTATGGCTACACCTTC.